This TCR beta chain was sequenced during a study of T-cell memory formation after mild COVID-19. There are a few counts of this clonotype. Its antigen is undetermined. The study's findings and limits: Day 15 to 85 contractors were CD4/CD8 balanced; later expanders leaned CD4+.

Germline V CDR1 and CDR2: DFQATT, SNEGSKA (reference sequence). The CDR3 contains 12 residues. V lost 5 bases and J 5 bases, leaving 12 bases between the germline ends. TCRdb re-analysed the 5' RACE reads in MiXCR, keeping a single row per CDR3 protein. The table lists some 450,000 distinct CDR3 sequences, roughly 20% of them singletons. The sequencing input was PBMCs or a T cell subset sorted from them (not recorded which). This receptor was obtained from an adult woman who had mild COVID-19 (a few samples of this study predate the infection). Cell type and time point are not known. The V and J genes are TRBV20-1 and TRBJ2-5; no definite D call. The CDR3 reads CSAYHPTETQYF. DNA for the CDR3: TGCAGTGCTTACCACCCGACGGAGACCCAGTACTTC.